The 2 T cell receptor beta chains presented below share a single source sample, sequenced in a study of tumor-infiltrating lymphocytes in primary liver carcinoma. A primer in the constant region served to generate TCR beta cDNA from 500 ng of total RNA. Libraries for TCR beta were built through three nested multiplex PCR rounds, which together made up a slightly modified ARM-PCR procedure. For approximately 11 cycles apiece, the opening two PCR rounds ran with TRBV1-TRBV30 forward primers and a C-beta reverse primer. Each CDR3 protein gets one entry after TCRdb re-called the multiplex PCR reads with MiXCR. This sample has about 64,000 distinct CDR3 sequences; around 64% occur once, and the top ten carry 40%. Unsorted bulk tissue of about 20-30 mg yielded co-extracted RNA and DNA. Sequencing was done on a sample of liver tumor tissue from sampling region 4. Noted subset: tumor region T4, right-lateral pole. These receptors were collected from a man aged 35 to 55 with primary liver carcinoma and hepatitis B virus infection.

This clonotype was detected many times. The J gene is TRBJ2-2, the V gene TRBV29-1; D might be TRBD2 (6 bases). Trimming took 6 bases from V and 6 from J, leaving 8 bases between them. Germline assignment: CDR1 SQVTM and CDR2 ANQGSEA. There are 11 residues in the CDR3. Here the CDR3 reads CSVGEAGELFF. Written as DNA, the CDR3 is TGCAGCGTAGGGGAGGCCGGGGAGCTGTTTTTT.

Comment on this clonotype: As the CDR3 is not closed by the conserved phenylalanine or tryptophan, this likely results from a read error. V is TRBV7-8 and J is TRBJ2-3; a possible D gene is TRBD1 (8 bases). Trimming took off 4 bases at V and 6 bases at J, with 20 bases between the two ends. The germline CDR1 and CDR2 sequences are SGHVS and FQNEAQ. The CDR3 consists of 16 residues. CDR3 protein: CASSSTGGGYSDTQYL. CDR3 in DNA: TGTGCCAGCAGCTCAACAGGGGGGGGATATTCGGATACGCAGTATCTT.